This T cell receptor (beta chain) was captured in a study of blood T cell repertoires in COVID-19. In the authors' workflow: By means of reference gene primer amplification, nucleated cell counts were estimated. Generated by immunoSEQ multiplex PCR, the TCRdb table keeps only in-frame clones and is missing some. Clonal size and the V and J genes are those of that table, whereas D and trimming came from the DNA. The table has fewer than 65,000 clones, about nine tenths seen once. The CDR3 covers 14 residues. Trimming took 7 bases from V and 4 from J; bases not matched to a gene: 6. Germline lookup yields CDR1 KGHDR and CDR2 SFDVKD.

The receptor was isolated from an elderly woman with acute or convalescent COVID-19. The gene calls are TRBV24-1 and TRBJ1-5; 7 positions match TRBD1. The sequenced material came from peripheral blood. The CDR3 here is CATRETGKNQPQHF. DNA for the CDR3: TGTGCCACCAGAGAGACAGGGAAAAATCAGCCCCAGCATTTT.